The clone carrying this T cell receptor (beta chain) was observed a handful of times. This CDR3 region has 15 residues. CDR1 is SNHLY, CDR2 FYNNEI, per germline. The ends were cut back, 2 bases at V and 5 bases at J, with 15 bases in the middle. This specimen comes from a study of Graves' ophthalmopathy and Graves' hyperthyroidism. Amplified material comprised TCR beta CDR3 regions derived from RNA transcripts. HTBI primers primed a first-round RT-PCR, and a second-round multiplex PCR followed. Each CDR3 protein is one row after TCRdb ran MiXCR on the multiplex PCR reads. Seen here are roughly 700,000 distinct CDR3 sequences, approximately 40% observed once, and the top ten hold less than 55%. The PBMCs were taken from roughly 10 ml of fresh peripheral blood.

Source material: peripheral blood. V and J are TRBV2 and TRBJ2-5, with a weak D call TRBD1 (5 bases). The TCR sequence derives from an adult man with Graves' ophthalmopathy. The CDR3 DNA reads TGTGCCAGCAGTGAAAGTTCGGCAGGGCTTGAGACCCAGTACTTC. The encoded protein is CASSESSAGLETQYF.